These 10 T cell receptor beta chains came from one sample sequenced in a study of post-analysis software for immune sequencing data. Unique molecular identifiers were present in the TCR beta cDNA libraries. MiXCR was run by TCRdb on the PCR reads, yielding one entry per CDR3 protein. In the table there are roughly 800,000 distinct CDR3 sequences, roughly 30% of which are singletons. Study-wide points: Patients carried a few TRBV segments more frequently than controls did, and TRBV5-6, TRBV5-1 and TRBV20-1 were among them.

Their specific antigens are unknown. Material: blood. All receptors come from a girl under 18 with multiple sclerosis.

In regard to this clonotype: This may arise from a read error, as a much more abundant clone is one base away. In this CDR3 the conserved last residue, phenylalanine or tryptophan, is missing, so a read error is likely. The V call is TRBV4-3, the J call TRBJ2-7; 7 bases align to TRBD2. This CDR3 is 14 amino acids long. Germline V gene lookup returns CDR1 LGHNA and CDR2 YSLEER. V was pared by 4 bases and J by 6 bases, with 9 bases of the junction left unmatched. This chain's CDR3 is CASSLISGAGEQYI. The CDR3 DNA follows: TGCGCCAGCAGCCTAATCAGCGGGGCAGGCGAGCAGTACATC.

The chain recombines TRBV2 with TRBJ2-7; 7 nucleotides align to TRBD1. With V trimmed by 4 bases and J by 2 bases, 11 bases remained unmatched. CDR3 size: 16 residues. The germline CDR1 and CDR2 sequences are SNHLY and FYNNEI. The CDR3 nucleotides read TGTGCCAGCAGTGCCCGATGGACAGGTGGACCCTACGAGCAGTACTTC. Protein: CASSARWTGGPYEQYF.

CDR3 region: CSARDGGLADSYEQYF. The CDR3 nucleotides read TGCAGTGCTAGAGATGGGGGGCTAGCGGACTCCTACGAGCAGTACTTC. This chain connects TRBV20-1 to TRBJ2-7, with TRBD2 as a possible D gene (7 bases). Germline V gives CDR1 DFQATT, CDR2 SNEGSKA (reference sequence). This CDR3 is 16 amino acids long. Trimming removed 0 bases at V and 0 bases at J, with 15 bases between.

This chain connects TRBV20-1 to TRBJ1-2, with no clear D. This CDR3 region has 13 residues. Germline V gene sequence: CDR1 DFQATT, CDR2 SNEGSKA (reference sequence). Deletions cut 6 bases from V and 0 bases from J, with 11 bases between. The CDR3 DNA follows: TGCAGTGCGACGGGCAGCTCTAACTATGGCTACACCTTC. It specifies CSATGSSNYGYTF.

In its sample, this clonotype was seen many times. This chain links TRBV20-1 with TRBJ2-6; maybe TRBD2 (5 bases). This CDR3 spans 14 amino acids. Germline CDR1 DFQATT, CDR2 SNEGSKA (reference sequence). Trimming pared 6 bases from V and 0 bases from J, leaving 9 bases between. CDR3 protein: CSAGESSGANVLTF. The CDR3, as DNA: TGCAGTGCCGGGGAGAGCTCTGGGGCCAACGTCCTGACTTTC.

The chain is built from TRBV7-2 and TRBJ2-1; D possibly matches TRBD1 or TRBD2 (5 bases each). Looked up from germline, CDR1 is SGHTA and CDR2 is FQGNSA. The CDR3 spans 13 residues. V lost 5 bases and J 12 bases, leaving 17 bases between the germline ends. The CDR3 region is CASSLMGDGGQFF. The DNA of the CDR3 is TGTGCCAGCAGCCTCATGGGGGATGGTGGGCAGTTCTTC.

The genes are TRBV5-4 and TRBJ2-5, with D possibly matching TRBD1 (6 bases). The ends were cut back, 4 bases at V and 1 base at J, with 20 bases in the middle. This CDR3 contains 17 residues. Germline CDR1 and CDR2: SGHNT and YYREEE (reference sequence). The CDR3 nucleotides are TGTGCCAGCAGCCTAGGCTACCGTGGACAGAGCCAAGAGACCCAGTACTTC. It yields the protein CASSLGYRGQSQETQYF.

This chain joins TRBV20-1 and TRBJ2-7, with D possibly being TRBD2 (7 bases). The CDR3 sequence is 17 residues long. With 3 bases removed from V and 5 bases from J, the gap between germline ends came to 26 bases. In germline, CDR1 is DFQATT, CDR2 SNEGSKA (reference sequence). CDR3 amino acids: CSARPSGRGARVNEQYF. The CDR3 nucleotides are TGCAGTGCTAGGCCCTCGGGACGGGGGGCCCGGGTTAACGAGCAGTACTTC.

This clonotype has just a few counts. V and J are TRBV12-3 or TRBV12-4 and TRBJ2-1; D gene ambiguous. The CDR3 has 12 residues. Trimming stripped 3 bases from V and 8 bases from J, with 8 bases between. The CDR3 sequence is CASSFRLHEQFF. The CDR3 nucleotides read TGTGCCAGCAGTTTCCGCCTCCATGAGCAGTTCTTC.

The V gene is TRBV28, the J gene TRBJ2-7; perhaps TRBD2 as D (6 bases). The germline gives CDR1 MDHEN, CDR2 SYDVKM. V shed 6 bases and J shed 3 bases, with 15 bases lying between them. CDR3 size: 14 residues. In DNA form, the CDR3 reads TGTGCCAGCAGCTTTAGCGGCGCACTCTACGAGCAGTACTTC. Encoded protein: CASSFSGALYEQYF.